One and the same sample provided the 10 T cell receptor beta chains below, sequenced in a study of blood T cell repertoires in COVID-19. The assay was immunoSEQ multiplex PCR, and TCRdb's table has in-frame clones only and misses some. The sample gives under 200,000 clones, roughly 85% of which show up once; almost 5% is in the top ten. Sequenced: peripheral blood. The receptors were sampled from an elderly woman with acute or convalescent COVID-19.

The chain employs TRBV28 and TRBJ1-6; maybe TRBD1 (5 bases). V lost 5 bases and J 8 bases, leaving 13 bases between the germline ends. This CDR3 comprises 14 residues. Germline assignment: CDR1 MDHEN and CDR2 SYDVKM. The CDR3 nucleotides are TGTGCCAGCAGTGTAGGGGATTTTTATTCACCCCTCCACTTT. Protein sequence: CASSVGDFYSPLHF.

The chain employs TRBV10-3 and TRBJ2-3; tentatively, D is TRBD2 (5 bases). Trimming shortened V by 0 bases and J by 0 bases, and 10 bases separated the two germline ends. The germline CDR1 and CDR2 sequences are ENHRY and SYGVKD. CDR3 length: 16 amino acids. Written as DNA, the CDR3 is TGTGCCATCAGTGAGTCGGGAGCAGCTAGCACAGATACGCAGTATTTT. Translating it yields CAISESGAASTDTQYF.

The CDR3 nucleotides read TGTGCCAGCAGCTTAGGACAGGGGATTACCTACGAGCAGTACTTC. Residues: CASSLGQGITYEQYF. The V gene is TRBV7-9, the J gene TRBJ2-7; 8 positions agree with TRBD1. Germline V gene lookup returns CDR1 SEHNR and CDR2 FQNEAQ (reference sequence). The CDR3 has 15 amino acids. V shed 1 base and J 2 bases; nucleotides not matched to a gene: 4.

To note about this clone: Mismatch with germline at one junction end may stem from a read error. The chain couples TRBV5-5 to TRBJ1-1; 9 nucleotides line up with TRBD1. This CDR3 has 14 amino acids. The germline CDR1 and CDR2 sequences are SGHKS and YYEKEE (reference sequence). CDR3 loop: CASSRTGGGSFGVF. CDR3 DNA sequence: TGTGCCAGCAGCAGAACAGGGGGCGGGAGCTTTGGGGTCTTT.

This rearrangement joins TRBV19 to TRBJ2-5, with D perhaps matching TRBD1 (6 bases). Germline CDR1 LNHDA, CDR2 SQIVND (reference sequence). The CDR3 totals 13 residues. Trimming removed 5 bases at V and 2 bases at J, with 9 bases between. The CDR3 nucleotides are TGTGCCAGTAGTCTCAGGGGTCAAGAGACCCAGTACTTC. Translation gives CASSLRGQETQYF.

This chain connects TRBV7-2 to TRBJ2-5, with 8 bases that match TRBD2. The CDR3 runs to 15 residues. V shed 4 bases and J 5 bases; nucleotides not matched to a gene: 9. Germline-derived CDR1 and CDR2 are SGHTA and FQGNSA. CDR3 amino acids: CASSSTGTSGETQYF. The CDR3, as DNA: TGTGCCAGCAGCTCAACCGGGACTAGTGGGGAGACCCAGTACTTC.

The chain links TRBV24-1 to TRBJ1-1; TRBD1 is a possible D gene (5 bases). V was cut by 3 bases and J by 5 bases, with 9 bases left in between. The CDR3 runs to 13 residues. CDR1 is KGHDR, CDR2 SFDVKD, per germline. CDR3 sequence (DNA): TGTGCCACCAGTGATCCCAGGGCTACTGAAGCTTTCTTT. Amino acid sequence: CATSDPRATEAFF.

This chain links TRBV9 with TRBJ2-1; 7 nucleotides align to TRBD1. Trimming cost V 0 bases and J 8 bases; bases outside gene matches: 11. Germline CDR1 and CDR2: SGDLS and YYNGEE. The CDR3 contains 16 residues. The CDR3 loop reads CASSVEGARPWDEQFF. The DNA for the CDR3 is TGTGCCAGCAGCGTAGAGGGGGCTCGACCTTGGGATGAGCAGTTCTTC.

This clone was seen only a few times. The CDR3 DNA is TGTGCCAGCAGCTTAGGACTAGCGGGAGGCCTAGGGGGCCAGTACTTC. Protein: CASSLGLAGGLGGQYF. This chain uses TRBV7-2 with TRBJ2-5, with TRBD2 matching 13 bases. With V trimmed by 1 base and J by 10 bases, 9 bases remained unmatched. The CDR3 is made up of 16 amino acids. From germline, CDR1 is SGHTA and CDR2 FQGNSA.

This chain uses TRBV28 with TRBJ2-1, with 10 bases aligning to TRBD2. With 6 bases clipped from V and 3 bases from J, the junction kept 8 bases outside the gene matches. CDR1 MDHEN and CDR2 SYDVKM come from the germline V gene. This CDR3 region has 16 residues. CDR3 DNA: TGTGCCAGCAGGAAGGGGAGGACTAGCGGCTACAATGAGCAGTTCTTC. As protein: CASRKGRTSGYNEQFF.